This TCR beta chain was captured by sequencing in a study of regulatory T cells in long-lasting Graves disease. This clonotype was recorded many times. Its antigen is as yet unknown. Documented time point: newly diagnosed GD, antithyroid drugs for less than 3 months. Researchers made the TCR library from RNA that was extracted from PBMCs. Doctors identified Graves' disease using the American Thyroid Association guidelines. HTBI primers from iRepertoire and Arm-PCR of CDR3 regions yielded the TCR beta libraries. TCRdb reprocessed the multiplex PCR reads via MiXCR and lists one record per CDR3 protein. Of 300,000 to 400,000 distinct CDR3 sequences detected, 18% appear once; the ten largest clones hold about 36%. Study-level points and caveats: Between persistent patients, 2,500 to 3,500 public clonotypes were shared, exceeding the 900 to 1,000 shared between new patients.

With V trimmed by 6 bases and J by 4 bases, 5 bases remained unmatched. This CDR3 region has 15 residues. CDR1 is ENHRY and CDR2 is SYGVKD in the germline V gene. The source of this sequence is a female donor with Graves disease. The specimen was peripheral blood mononuclear cells (PBMCs), collected at new diagnosis, from a patient treated with antithyroid drugs. V gene TRBV10-3 combines with J gene TRBJ2-3; 12 bases match TRBD2. CDR3 sequence: CAIRTTSGRADTQYF. The CDR3 nucleotides read TGTGCCATCAGGACGACTAGCGGGAGAGCAGATACGCAGTATTTT.